The 27 T cell receptor beta chains listed next were all sequenced from one sample in a study of siplizumab effects on memory and regulatory T cells. Sequencing was performed with immunoSEQ multiplex PCR; in TCRdb, only in-frame clones are kept and a portion is missing. This sample has 17,000 or so clones, with approximately 46% found just once. These receptors lack a known antigen. For around 6 days at 37°C, the mixed lymphocyte reaction cells were kept in coculture. Input material: CFSE-low (dividing) CD4+ T cells sorted from an allogeneic mixed lymphocyte reaction. Receptors were obtained from a human donor in good health; the cells came from an allogeneic mixed lymphocyte reaction.

By sample share, this clone is medium-sized. J is TRBJ1-1 and V is TRBV12-5; D remains unclear. V was clipped by 6 bases and J by 3 bases, with 11 bases between them. There are 13 residues in the CDR3. CDR1 is LGHNT and CDR2 is FRNRAP in the germline V gene. The CDR3 here is CASGPGWDTEAFF. The CDR3 nucleotides are TGTGCTAGTGGACCCGGTTGGGACACTGAAGCTTTCTTT.

The chain employs TRBV2 and TRBJ2-5, with 7 positions matching TRBD2. The V and J ends lost 6 bases and 1 base, in that order; junction bases with no gene match: 2. CDR1 is SNHLY, CDR2 FYNNEI, per germline. This CDR3 is 13 amino acids long. The CDR3 DNA is TGTGCCAGCAGCGAGCGGGGCCAAGAGACCCAGTACTTC. It codes for CASSERGQETQYF.

This clone was picked up a small number of times. This sequence joins TRBV7-2 and TRBJ2-2, with D unclear. Germline values: CDR1 SGHTA, CDR2 FQGNSA. The V gene lost 1 base and the J gene lost 5 bases, with 8 bases spanning the gap. The CDR3 loop spans 14 amino acids. The chain's CDR3 is CASSLVPNTGELFF. CDR3 sequence (DNA): TGTGCCAGCAGCTTAGTCCCTAATACCGGGGAGCTGTTTTTT.

CDR3 sequence: CASSQDHVRGDIGSPLHF. The DNA of the CDR3 is TGCGCCAGCAGCCAAGATCATGTGCGGGGGGATATTGGTTCACCCCTCCACTTT. This chain joins TRBV4-3 and TRBJ1-6, with D possibly matching TRBD1 (5 bases). The length of the CDR3 is 18 residues. CDR1 is LGHNA and CDR2 is YSLEER in the germline V gene. Trimming took off 0 bases at V and 9 bases at J, with 21 bases between the two ends.

This clone was seen a few times. This chain connects TRBV27 to TRBJ2-2; 9 bases line up with TRBD1. The CDR3 length is 16 residues. CDR1 MNHEY and CDR2 SMNVEV come from the germline V gene (reference sequence). The J segment lost 4 bases and the V segment lost 10 bases, leaving 13 bases of the junction unmatched. The CDR3 region is CATPLRTGESTGELFF. The DNA for the CDR3 is TGTGCCACCCCTCTGAGGACAGGGGAGTCCACCGGGGAGCTGTTTTTT.

The rearrangement links TRBV7-3 to TRBJ2-3, with 14 bases matching TRBD2. The J segment lost 5 bases and the V segment lost 5 bases, leaving 6 bases of the junction unmatched. The CDR3 extends over 16 amino acids. Per germline, CDR1 SGHTA and CDR2 FQGTGA. The DNA for the CDR3 is TGTGCCAGCAGCCCTAGACTAGCGGGGGGGCTAGATACGCAGTATTTT. It encodes CASSPRLAGGLDTQYF. The full variable domain, with the rest looked up from reference TRBV7-3 and TRBJ2-3, is GAGVSQTPSNKVTEKGKYVELRCDPISGHTALYWYRQSLGQGPEFLIYFQGTGAADDSGLPNDRFFAVRPEGSVSTLKIQRTERGDSAVYLCASSPRLAGGLDTQYFGPGTRLTVL.

This clone turned up a few times. The chain is built from TRBV6-4 and TRBJ2-7; D is uncertain. The CDR3 spans 15 residues. CDR1 is MRHNA and CDR2 is SNTAGT in the germline V gene. V gave up 2 bases and J gave up 7 bases, with 18 bases separating them. Written as DNA, the CDR3 is TGTGCCAGCAGTGACCAGAGAGTTCGTTCTAGAGAGCAGTACTTC. It translates to CASSDQRVRSREQYF.

The V gene is TRBV5-1, the J gene TRBJ2-7; possibly TRBD1 or TRBD2 for D (5 bases each). V lost 0 bases and J 6 bases, leaving 10 bases between the germline ends. In germline, CDR1 is SGHRS, CDR2 YFSETQ. This CDR3 region has 13 residues. The CDR3 DNA sequence: TGCGCCAGCAGCTTGGGGGACGGCGGCGAGCAGTACTTC. Translation: CASSLGDGGEQYF.

The rearrangement uses TRBV5-4 and TRBJ1-4, with D maybe TRBD1 (6 bases). Trimming removed 1 base at V and 6 bases at J, with 10 bases between. Germline CDR1 is SGHNT and CDR2 is YYREEE (reference sequence). The CDR3 sequence is 14 residues long. The CDR3 DNA follows: TGTGCCAGCAGCTTGCGGGGGCTGGATGAAAAACTGTTTTTT. Translating it yields CASSLRGLDEKLFF.

This clone was seen only a few times. The chain combines TRBV19 with TRBJ2-3, with 8 positions matching TRBD2. Germline V gene sequence: CDR1 LNHDA, CDR2 SQIVND (reference sequence). This CDR3 comprises 14 residues. V shed 4 bases and J 0 bases; nucleotides not matched to a gene: 0. CDR3 bases: TGTGCCAGTAGTAGACTAGCGAGCACAGATACGCAGTATTTT. Its protein is CASSRLASTDTQYF. Filled out from reference TRBV19 and TRBJ2-3, the complete variable domain reads DGGITQSPKYLFRKEGQNVTLSCEQNLNHDAMYWYRQDPGQGLRLIYYSQIVNDFQKGDIAEGYSVSREKKESFPLTVTSAQKNPTAFYLCASSRLASTDTQYFGPGTRLTVL.

This clone was picked up a small number of times. Sequence at one end of the junction differs from germline and may be a read error. The chain has TRBV10-3 and TRBJ1-4; no reliable D call. This CDR3 contains 13 residues. Germline V CDR1 and CDR2: ENHRY, SYGVKD. The CDR3: CAIRGGPHERLFF. CDR3 nucleotide sequence: TGTGCCATCCGAGGTGGACCTCATGAAAGACTGTTTTTT.

The rearrangement uses TRBV7-3 and TRBJ1-2; the D gene is possibly TRBD1 (6 bases). The CDR3 loop spans 13 amino acids. CDR1 is SGHTA, CDR2 FQGTGA, per germline. Trimming stripped 4 bases from V and 8 bases from J, with 14 bases between. This CDR3 reads CASSYRSGEGYTF. CDR3 sequence (DNA): TGTGCCAGCAGCTATCGGTCAGGGGAGGGCTACACCTTC. The entire variable domain, with the rest obtained from reference TRBV7-3 and TRBJ1-2, is as follows: GAGVSQTPSNKVTEKGKYVELRCDPISGHTALYWYRQSLGQGPEFLIYFQGTGAADDSGLPNDRFFAVRPEGSVSTLKIQRTERGDSAVYLCASSYRSGEGYTFGSGTRLTVV.

This sequence joins TRBV28 and TRBJ1-2; possible D gene TRBD1, 5 bases. Per the germline V gene, CDR1 is MDHEN and CDR2 is SYDVKM. This CDR3 is 14 amino acids long. The V end lost 5 bases, the J end lost 3 bases, and 13 bases lay between the germline ends. The CDR3 bases are TGTGCCAGCAGTAGCCCCGACAGCCACTATGGCTACACCTTC. It codes for CASSSPDSHYGYTF.

The rearrangement uses TRBV5-6 and TRBJ1-1, with TRBD1 as a possible D gene (5 bases). CDR1 SGHDT and CDR2 YYEEEE come from the germline V gene. V was shortened by 4 bases and J by 9 bases, with 16 bases between the two germline ends. There are 13 residues in the CDR3. The CDR3 reads CASSLRVQTQAFF. The CDR3 nucleotides are TGTGCCAGCAGCCTCAGGGTCCAAACCCAAGCTTTCTTT.

V and J are TRBV6-6 and TRBJ1-2, with TRBD1 as a possible D gene (6 bases). The CDR3 runs 15 residues. Trimming cost V 2 bases and J 3 bases, with 13 bases left between them. Germline assignment: CDR1 MNHNY and CDR2 SVGAGI (reference sequence). DNA of the CDR3: TGTGCCAGCAGTTACGAGGCAGGGGAGTACTATGGCTACACCTTC. Translated, it gives CASSYEAGEYYGYTF.

V gene TRBV6-1 combines with J gene TRBJ1-2, with TRBD1 as a possible D gene (6 bases). Germline CDR1 reads MNHNS; CDR2 reads SASEGT. Trimming cost V 10 bases and J 0 bases, with 15 bases left between them. The CDR3 covers 14 residues. CDR3 sequence (DNA): TGTGCCATCACAGGGCACAGAGCTAACTATGGCTACACCTTC. Protein product: CAITGHRANYGYTF.

The J gene is TRBJ1-1, the V gene TRBV5-1; possible D gene TRBD1, 5 bases. The germline V gene has CDR1 SGHRS and CDR2 YFSETQ. Trimming removed 4 bases from V and 11 bases from J, with 21 bases in between. The CDR3 consists of 14 residues. CDR3 nucleotide sequence: TGCGCCAGCAGCAACATCGGGACGGGAGGCGACGCTTTCTTT. Residues: CASSNIGTGGDAFF.

The J gene is TRBJ1-1, the V gene TRBV12-5, with D tentatively TRBD1 (6 bases). This CDR3 has 16 residues. V lost 7 bases, J lost 2 bases, and 20 bases lay in between. The germline CDR1 and CDR2 sequences are LGHNT and FRNRAP. CDR3 residues: CASVFSYTGLNTEAFF. CDR3 coding DNA: TGTGCTAGTGTTTTTTCCTACACAGGGTTAAACACTGAAGCTTTCTTT.

In its sample, this clone was seen a few times. The V gene is TRBV4-1, the J gene TRBJ2-7; no clear D. The CDR3 contains 16 residues. The V and J ends lost 0 bases and 0 bases respectively, with 12 bases between them. CDR1 is MGHRA and CDR2 is YSYEKL in the germline V gene. The CDR3: CASSQEGGDPSYEQYF. CDR3 DNA sequence: TGCGCCAGCAGCCAAGAGGGTGGCGACCCCTCCTACGAGCAGTACTTC.

The genes are TRBV10-3 and TRBJ2-1; D is possibly TRBD1 or TRBD2 (6 bases each). This CDR3 comprises 13 residues. Germline CDR1 and CDR2: ENHRY and SYGVKD. The germline V and J ends were trimmed by 7 bases and 5 bases, with 12 bases remaining between them. The CDR3 bases are TGTGCCATCAATGACAGGAGGGACAATGAGCAGTTCTTC. This encodes CAINDRRDNEQFF.

The chain employs TRBV5-1 and TRBJ1-5, with a possible D match to TRBD1 (5 bases). Trimming removed 3 bases from V and 9 bases from J, with 16 bases in between. The CDR3 spans 14 residues. From germline, CDR1 is SGHRS and CDR2 YFSETQ. CDR3 DNA: TGCGCCAGCAGCTCTGGGACGGCGGTCTGGCCCCAGCATTTT. Translation: CASSSGTAVWPQHF.

This clone appeared a single time. The genes are TRBV10-3 and TRBJ2-5; tentatively, D is TRBD2 (6 bases). The CDR3 extends over 13 amino acids. V shed 7 bases and J shed 5 bases, with 14 bases lying between them. Germline CDR1 is ENHRY and CDR2 is SYGVKD. CDR3 bases: TGTGCCATCAACTCGGGACTTTCGGAGACCCAGTACTTC. Translating it yields CAINSGLSETQYF.

This clone was counted only a few times. The V call is TRBV11-3, the J call TRBJ2-1; 8 positions match TRBD2. This CDR3 region has 15 residues. V shed 5 bases, J shed 10 bases, and the junction held 13 bases outside the gene matches. The germline V gene has CDR1 SGHNT and CDR2 YENEEA. CDR3 sequence: CASSPQTGGLGEQFF. CDR3 DNA sequence: TGTGCCAGCAGCCCCCAAACGGGGGGGCTTGGGGAGCAGTTCTTC.

This clone has more than one count but fewer than ten. The rearrangement links TRBV5-1 to TRBJ2-3; TRBD1 matches at 10 bases. CDR1 and CDR2 from the germline V gene are SGHRS and YFSETQ. After removal of 4 bases from V and 2 bases from J, the junction contained 4 bases not matched to a gene. The CDR3 is made up of 15 amino acids. In DNA, the CDR3 is TGCGCCAGCAGCGGGGACAGGGGCCTCACAGATACGCAGTATTTT. This gives the protein CASSGDRGLTDTQYF.

The chain is built from TRBV19 and TRBJ1-4; 9 bases match TRBD1. This CDR3 contains 17 residues. Trimming cost V 4 bases and J 1 base; bases outside gene matches: 7. The germline CDR1 and CDR2 sequences are LNHDA and SQIVND (reference sequence). DNA of the CDR3: TGTGCCAGTAGTAGAAAGGACAGGGGAGTAACTAATGAAAAACTGTTTTTT. Its translation: CASSRKDRGVTNEKLFF.

This clone has more than one count but fewer than ten. The sample holds other DNA sequences that translate to the same CDR3. The chain uses TRBV9 and TRBJ2-5, with 12 bases matching TRBD2. The CDR3 is made up of 16 amino acids. Germline CDR1 SGDLS, CDR2 YYNGEE. V shed 1 base and J 2 bases; nucleotides not matched to a gene: 3. CDR3: CASSVSGLAGQETQYF. CDR3 DNA: TGTGCCAGCAGCGTATCTGGACTAGCGGGACAAGAGACCCAGTACTTC.

This clone was counted between two and nine times. The chain links TRBV6-1 to TRBJ2-7; 7 bases align to TRBD1. In germline, CDR1 is MNHNS, CDR2 SASEGT. V was clipped by 6 bases and J by 7 bases; unmatched bases: 12. The CDR3 length is 14 residues. CDR3 DNA sequence: TGTGCCAGCAGGATGACAGGGTCCGGTTGGGAGCAGTACTTC. It encodes CASRMTGSGWEQYF.